These 9 T cell receptor beta chains share one sample of origin, sequenced in a study of patients and donors after allogeneic stem cell transplantation. TCRdb reprocessed the RT-PCR reads with MiXCR, giving one entry per CDR3 protein. The data show roughly 940,000 distinct CDR3 sequences, 18% seen once. Sequenced material: blood, either unsorted or a sorted T cell fraction (not recorded which). These receptors came from a human donor who was either an allogeneic HSCT recipient or a stem cell or donor lymphocyte infusion donor (not recorded which). It is not recorded whose cells these are; they may come from a transplant donor.

This chain joins TRBV2 and TRBJ2-2; 8 bases fit TRBD2. Trimming cost V 5 bases and J 1 base; bases outside gene matches: 6. The CDR3 has 16 amino acids. Germline CDR1 reads SNHLY; CDR2 reads FYNNEI. CDR3 loop: CASSPRLAWNTGELFF. The CDR3 DNA reads TGTGCCAGCAGTCCAAGACTAGCGTGGAACACCGGGGAGCTGTTTTTT.

This clonotype was detected only a few times. The chain has TRBV11-2 and TRBJ1-2; D remains ambiguous. The CDR3 extends over 14 amino acids. The germline V and J ends were trimmed by 0 bases and 4 bases, with 9 bases remaining between them. Germline V gene data show CDR1 as SGHAT and CDR2 as FQNNGV. CDR3 bases: TGTGCCAGCAGCTTAGATCCGATACGCTATGGCTACACCTTC. It yields the protein CASSLDPIRYGYTF.

The chain links TRBV4-3 to TRBJ2-2, with 7 nucleotides matching TRBD2. The trim removed 1 base at V and 1 base at J, leaving 3 bases unmatched. Germline loops: CDR1 LGHNA, CDR2 YSLEER. The CDR3 totals 16 residues. The CDR3 spells CASSQAAGENTGELFF. Here the CDR3 DNA reads TGCGCCAGCAGCCAAGCCGCGGGGGAGAACACCGGGGAGCTGTTTTTT.

This clonotype has a handful of counts. CDR3 region: CSADRVDGETQYF. The CDR3 nucleotides are TGCAGTGCTGACCGAGTTGACGGAGAGACCCAGTACTTC. The chain carries TRBV20-1 and TRBJ2-5; D gene unclear. From germline, CDR1 is DFQATT and CDR2 SNEGSKA (reference sequence). The V gene lost 5 bases and the J gene lost 4 bases, with 14 bases spanning the gap. This CDR3 has 13 residues.

This chain uses TRBV20-1 with TRBJ1-4; possible D gene TRBD1, 5 bases. The CDR3 length is 19 residues. Germline CDR1 DFQATT, CDR2 SNEGSKA (reference sequence). V dropped 6 bases and J dropped 0 bases, with 26 bases sitting between them. The DNA of the CDR3 is TGCAGTGCCGCTAGAGGACTACTCGGGGCACGTGCAACTAATGAAAAACTGTTTTTT. Its protein is CSAARGLLGARATNEKLFF.

This clonotype came up a few times. The chain has TRBV2 and TRBJ2-5, with 10 bases fitting TRBD2. Losses at the gene ends were 2 bases for V and 1 base for J; bases not matched to a gene: 4. This CDR3 is built from 16 residues. The germline CDR1 and CDR2 sequences are SNHLY and FYNNEI. The CDR3 spells CASSERLAGGQETQYF. Here the CDR3 DNA reads TGTGCCAGCAGTGAACGGTTAGCGGGGGGCCAAGAGACCCAGTACTTC.

This chain joins TRBV24-1 and TRBJ2-6, with D possibly being TRBD2 (5 bases). V dropped 6 bases and J dropped 0 bases, with 14 bases sitting between them. Germline V gives CDR1 KGHDR, CDR2 SFDVKD. This CDR3 is built from 17 residues. CDR3 sequence (DNA): TGTGCCACCAGTCCTCATGGACGGGGCTCTGGGGCCAACGTCCTGACTTTC. Its translation is CATSPHGRGSGANVLTF.

This chain joins TRBV6-1 and TRBJ1-2; D unclear. Germline V gene data show CDR1 as MNHNS and CDR2 as SASEGT. This CDR3 contains 16 residues. V was shortened by 0 bases and J by 4 bases, with 15 bases between the two germline ends. Here the CDR3 reads CASSEASGPPGYGYTF. Written as DNA, the CDR3 is TGTGCCAGCAGTGAAGCTTCCGGGCCCCCTGGCTATGGCTACACCTTC.

The chain recombines TRBV20-1 with TRBJ2-1; 7 nucleotides line up with TRBD2. V shed 2 bases and J 0 bases; nucleotides not matched to a gene: 7. CDR3 size: 16 residues. Germline CDR1 and CDR2: DFQATT and SNEGSKA (reference sequence). Here the CDR3 reads CSARRTRSSSYNEQFF. The CDR3, as DNA: TGCAGTGCTAGACGGACTAGGTCTAGCTCCTACAATGAGCAGTTCTTC.